The T cell receptor (beta chain) described here comes from a study of shared clonotypes between healthy human individuals. V gave up 9 bases and J gave up 6 bases; unmatched junction bases: 10. The CDR3 totals 14 residues. CDR1 and CDR2 from the germline V gene are SGHRS and YFSETQ. In the case of this clone: Its antigen is not known.

Deep level was the assay's run setting. As originally analysed: ImmunoSEQ gave junction-only sequences without quality scores, so filtering differed. Only in-frame clones appear in the TCRdb table, and some are missing; sequencing was by immunoSEQ multiplex PCR. That table is the source of V, J and clone size, and D and trimming were worked out from the DNA. There are 2.3 million or so clones in the sample; about 92% occur only once, and 0.39% lies in the top ten. Study results and caveats: The study's rarefaction showed incomplete sorted-subset sequencing despite large depth.

The sample comprised naive CD4+ T cells from PBMCs. Subset defined: CD45RA+ positively selected. The receptor's source is a man aged 18 to 29 in good health. Some clones in this sample may be carry-over from other donors' samples. The chain joins TRBV5-1 to TRBJ1-1; 11 bases map to TRBD1. CDR3 DNA sequence: TGCGCCACCGGTCAGGGACAGGGGGACGCTGAAGCTTTCTTT. Translation gives CATGQGQGDAEAFF.